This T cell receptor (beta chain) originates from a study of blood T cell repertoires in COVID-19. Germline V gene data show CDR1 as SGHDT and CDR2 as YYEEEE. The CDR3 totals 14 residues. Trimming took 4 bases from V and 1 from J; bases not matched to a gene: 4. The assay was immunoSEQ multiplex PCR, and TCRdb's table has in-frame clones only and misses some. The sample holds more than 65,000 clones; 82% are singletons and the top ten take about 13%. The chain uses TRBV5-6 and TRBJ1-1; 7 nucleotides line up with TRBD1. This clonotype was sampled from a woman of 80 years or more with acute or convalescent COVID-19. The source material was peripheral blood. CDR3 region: CASSPRTGNTEAFF. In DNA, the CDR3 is TGTGCCAGCAGCCCTCGGACAGGGAACACTGAAGCTTTCTTT. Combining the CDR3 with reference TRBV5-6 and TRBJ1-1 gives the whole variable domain DAGVTQSPTHLIKTRGQQVTLRCSPKSGHDTVSWYQQALGQGPQFIFQYYEEEERQRGNFPDRFSGHQFPNYSSELNVNALLLGDSALYLCASSPRTGNTEAFFGQGTRLTVV.